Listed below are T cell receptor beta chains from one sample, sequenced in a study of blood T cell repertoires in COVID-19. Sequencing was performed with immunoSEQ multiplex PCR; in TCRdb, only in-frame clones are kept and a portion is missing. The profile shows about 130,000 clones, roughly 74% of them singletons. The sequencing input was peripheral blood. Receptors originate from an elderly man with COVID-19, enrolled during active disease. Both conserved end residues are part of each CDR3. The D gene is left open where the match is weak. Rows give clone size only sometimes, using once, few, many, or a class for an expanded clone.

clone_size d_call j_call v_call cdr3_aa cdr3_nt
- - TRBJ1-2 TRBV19 CASSYGIQRGDYGYTF TGTGCCAGTAGTTACGGGATTCAACGGGGAGACTATGGCTACACCTTC
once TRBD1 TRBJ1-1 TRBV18 CASSPREGADTEAFF TGTGCCAGCTCACCACGAGAGGGGGCGGACACTGAAGCTTTCTTT
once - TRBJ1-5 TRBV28 CASSFPHGGPNQPQHF TGTGCCAGCAGTTTCCCCCATGGAGGCCCCAATCAGCCCCAGCATTTT
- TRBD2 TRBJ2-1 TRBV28 CASSISSGRLVNEQFF TGTGCCAGCAGTATATCTAGCGGGAGGTTAGTAAATGAGCAGTTCTTC
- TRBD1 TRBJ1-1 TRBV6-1 CASSGDPRQGARRNTEAFF TGTGCCAGCAGTGGGGACCCTAGACAGGGGGCTAGGAGGAACACTGAAGCTTTCTTT
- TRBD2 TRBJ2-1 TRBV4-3 CASSQGLADNEQFF TGCGCCAGCAGCCAGGGACTAGCGGACAATGAGCAGTTCTTC
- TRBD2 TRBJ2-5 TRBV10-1 CASSEPPLAGGPPRQETQYF TGCGCCAGCAGTGAGCCTCCGCTAGCGGGAGGGCCGCCCCGCCAAGAGACCCAGTACTTC
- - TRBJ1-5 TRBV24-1 CATSDSGQPQHF TGTGCCACCAGTGATTCGGGTCAGCCCCAGCATTTT
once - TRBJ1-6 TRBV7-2 CASSLVAKDSPLHF TGTGCCAGCAGCTTAGTAGCAAAAGATTCACCCCTCCACTTT
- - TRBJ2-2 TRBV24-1 CATASAEAGPVLGGELFF TGTGCCACCGCGTCAGCGGAAGCGGGTCCCGTTTTGGGCGGGGAGCTGTTTTTT
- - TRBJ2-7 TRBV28 CASSPDSYEQYF TGTGCCAGCAGCCCAGACTCCTACGAGCAGTACTTC
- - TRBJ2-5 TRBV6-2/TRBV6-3 CASSPTAARRAEGAQYF TGTGCCAGCAGCCCTACAGCCGCCAGAAGGGCCGAAGGGGCCCAGTACTTC
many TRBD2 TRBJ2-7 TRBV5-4 CASSLVASGNSYEQYF TGTGCCAGCAGCTTGGTGGCTAGCGGGAACTCCTACGAGCAGTACTTC
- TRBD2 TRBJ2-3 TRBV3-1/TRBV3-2 CASSHNLAGAGDTQYF TGTGCCAGCAGCCACAATCTAGCGGGAGCGGGAGATACGCAGTATTTT
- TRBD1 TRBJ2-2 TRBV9 CASSGGGPGELFF TGTGCCAGCAGCGGAGGGGGCCCCGGGGAGCTGTTTTTT
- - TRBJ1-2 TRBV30 CAWRVWADGYTF TGTGCCTGGAGAGTATGGGCTGATGGCTACACCTTC
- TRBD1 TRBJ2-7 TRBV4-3 CASSQRPGQGQYF TGCGCCAGCAGCCAGAGGCCGGGACAGGGGCAGTACTTC
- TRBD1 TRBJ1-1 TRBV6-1 CASSEGAQNTEAFF TGTGCCAGCAGCGAGGGGGCGCAGAACACTGAAGCTTTCTTT
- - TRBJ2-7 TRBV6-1 CASSEASQISYEQYF TGTGCCAGCAGTGAAGCCAGTCAGATCTCCTACGAGCAGTACTTC
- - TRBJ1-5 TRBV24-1 CATSSSISGNQPQHF TGTGCCACCAGTTCGTCGATAAGCGGCAATCAGCCCCAGCATTTT
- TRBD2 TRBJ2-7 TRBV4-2 CASSLSSAGGLAGYEQYF TGTGCCAGCAGCCTGTCCTCCGCGGGAGGACTAGCGGGTTACGAGCAGTACTTC
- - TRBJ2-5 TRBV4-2 CASSQGQARETQYF TGTGCCAGCAGCCAAGGACAGGCCCGAGAGACCCAGTACTTC
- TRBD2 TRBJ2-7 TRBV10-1 CASSEQLATSYEQYF TGCGCCAGCAGTGAGCAACTAGCGACCTCCTACGAGCAGTACTTC
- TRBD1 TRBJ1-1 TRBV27 CASSLDRGSITEAFF TGTGCCAGCAGTTTAGACAGGGGGAGTATAACTGAAGCTTTCTTT
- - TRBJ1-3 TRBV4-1 CASSQVPSTGGNTIYF TGCGCCAGCAGCCAAGTTCCTTCGACAGGTGGAAACACCATATATTTT
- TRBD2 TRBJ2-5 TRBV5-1 CASSATSGFPQETQYF TGCGCCAGCAGCGCTACTAGCGGGTTCCCCCAAGAGACCCAGTACTTC
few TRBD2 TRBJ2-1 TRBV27 CASSPGLAGVNEQFF TGTGCCAGCAGTCCCGGACTAGCGGGAGTAAATGAGCAGTTCTTC
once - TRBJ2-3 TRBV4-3 CASSQDQWKSGGGPTDTQYF TGCGCCAGCAGCCAAGATCAATGGAAATCTGGAGGCGGGCCAACAGATACGCAGTATTTT
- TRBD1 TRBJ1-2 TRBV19 CASSSRSGTGETAYGYTF TGTGCCAGTAGTTCTCGATCCGGGACAGGGGAGACGGCCTATGGCTACACCTTC
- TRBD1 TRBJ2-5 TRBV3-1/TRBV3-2 CASSRWTGKQETQYF TGTGCCAGCAGCCGGTGGACAGGGAAGCAAGAGACCCAGTACTTC
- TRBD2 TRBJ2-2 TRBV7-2 CASSLEASGKNTGELFF TGTGCCAGCAGCTTAGAGGCTAGCGGAAAGAACACCGGGGAGCTGTTTTTT
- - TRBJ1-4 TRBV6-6 CASSPGNEKLFF TGTGCCAGCAGCCCCGGGAATGAAAAACTGTTTTTT
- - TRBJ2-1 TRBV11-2 CASSLGRSAAVYEQFF TGTGCCAGCAGCTTAGGACGATCGGCGGCCGTCTATGAGCAGTTCTTC
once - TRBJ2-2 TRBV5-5 CASSRVFTGELFF TGTGCCAGCAGCCGGGTCTTCACCGGGGAGCTGTTTTTT
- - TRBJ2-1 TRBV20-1 CSASRSDEQFF TGCAGTGCCTCGAGGAGCGATGAGCAGTTCTTC
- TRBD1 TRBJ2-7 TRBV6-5 CASSYLRTGGSYEQYF TGTGCCAGCAGTTACTTGCGGACAGGGGGCTCCTACGAGCAGTACTTC
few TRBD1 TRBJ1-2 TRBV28 CASIWGGQGEVGYTF TGTGCCAGCATCTGGGGAGGACAGGGGGAAGTTGGCTACACCTTC
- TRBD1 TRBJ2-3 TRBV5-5 CASSVGQGAFTDTQYF TGTGCCAGCAGCGTGGGACAGGGGGCTTTCACAGATACGCAGTATTTT
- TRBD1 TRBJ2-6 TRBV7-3 CASSKGQGQVLTF TGTGCCAGCAGCAAAGGACAGGGTCAAGTCCTGACTTTC
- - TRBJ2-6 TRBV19 CASSMTVSGANVLTF TGTGCCAGTAGTATGACAGTCTCTGGGGCCAACGTCCTGACTTTC
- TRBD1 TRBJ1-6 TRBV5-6 CASSRDRLSPLHF TGTGCCAGCAGCAGGGACAGGTTGTCACCCCTCCACTTT
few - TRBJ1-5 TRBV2 CASSDSSYQPQHF TGTGCCAGCAGCGACAGCAGCTATCAGCCCCAGCATTTT
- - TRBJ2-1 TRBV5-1 CASSRSQGSSYNEQFF TGCGCCAGCAGCCGGAGCCAAGGTAGCTCCTACAATGAGCAGTTCTTC
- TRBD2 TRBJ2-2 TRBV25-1 CASSEYVTSGTNTGELFF TGTGCCAGCAGTGAATATGTGACTAGCGGGACCAACACCGGGGAGCTGTTTTTT
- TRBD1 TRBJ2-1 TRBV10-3 CAISARTGVGNEQFF TGTGCCATCAGTGCCCGGACAGGGGTCGGCAATGAGCAGTTCTTC
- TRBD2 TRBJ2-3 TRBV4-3 CASSQETGGRFTDTQYF TGCGCCAGCAGCCAAGAGACTGGCGGGAGGTTTACAGATACGCAGTATTTT
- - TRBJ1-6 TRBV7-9 CASSFEGLIGSPLHF TGTGCCAGCAGCTTTGAGGGACTAATCGGTTCACCCCTCCACTTT
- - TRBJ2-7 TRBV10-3 CAISDMTVPSYEQYF TGTGCCATCAGTGATATGACAGTCCCTTCCTACGAGCAGTACTTC
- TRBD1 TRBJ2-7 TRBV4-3 CASSQALGTGYEQYF TGCGCCAGCAGCCAAGCCTTAGGGACAGGCTACGAGCAGTACTTC
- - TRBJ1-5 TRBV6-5 CASSYDSHDQPQHF TGTGCCAGCAGTTACGACAGTCACGATCAGCCCCAGCATTTT
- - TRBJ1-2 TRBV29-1 CSVGTVGYGYTF TGCAGCGTTGGAACAGTAGGCTATGGCTACACCTTC
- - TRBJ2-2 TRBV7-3 CASSSRHGAGELFF TGTGCCAGCAGCTCACGACACGGGGCCGGGGAGCTGTTTTTT
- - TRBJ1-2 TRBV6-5 CASSRLGGYNYGYTF TGTGCCAGCAGTCGCCTTGGGGGGTATAACTATGGCTACACCTTC
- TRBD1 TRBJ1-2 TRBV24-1 CATSDPGQGLTGYTF TGTGCCACCAGTGACCCTGGACAGGGGCTGACTGGCTACACCTTC
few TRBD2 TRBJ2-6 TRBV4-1 CASSQPTSGRGGANVLTF TGCGCCAGCAGCCAGCCGACTAGCGGGAGAGGTGGGGCCAACGTCCTGACTTTC
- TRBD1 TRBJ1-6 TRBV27 CASSSPEQGDNSPLHF TGTGCCAGCAGTTCACCGGAGCAGGGGGATAATTCACCCCTCCACTTT
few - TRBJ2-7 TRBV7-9 CASSLADTYEQYF TGTGCCAGCAGCTTGGCAGATACCTACGAGCAGTACTTC